Below are 19 T cell receptor beta chains sequenced from a single sample in a study of OX40 agonist ivuxolimab in advanced cancers. Only in-frame clones appear in the TCRdb table, and some are missing; sequencing was by immunoSEQ multiplex PCR. The sample holds some 77,000 clones, about 91% seen once. The specimen was CD4+ or CD8+ T cells sorted from blood, collected in a trial of the OX40 agonist ivuxolimab. These receptors were obtained from an adult with an advanced solid tumor such as melanoma, head and neck, liver or kidney cancer.

V is TRBV10-2 and J is TRBJ2-7; 7 bases agree with TRBD2. This CDR3 spans 15 amino acids. Germline V gene lookup returns CDR1 WSHSY and CDR2 SAAADI. J lost 2 bases, V lost 0 bases, and 4 bases had no gene match. CDR3 sequence: CASSESASGPYEQYF. CDR3 sequence (DNA): TGCGCCAGCAGTGAGTCGGCTAGCGGACCCTACGAGCAGTACTTC.

This chain uses TRBV7-6 with TRBJ2-1; 8 bases align to TRBD1. After removal of 2 bases from V and 4 bases from J, the junction contained 4 bases not matched to a gene. CDR1 is SGHVS and CDR2 is FNYEAQ in the germline V gene. The CDR3 is made up of 15 amino acids. The CDR3 DNA reads as TGTGCCAGCAGCTTATTCACAGGGGGGTACAATGAGCAGTTCTTC. It encodes CASSLFTGGYNEQFF.

This chain joins TRBV6-1 and TRBJ1-5; D perhaps matches TRBD1 (5 bases). Trimming shortened V by 7 bases and J by 12 bases, and 16 bases separated the two germline ends. Germline V gene sequence: CDR1 MNHNS, CDR2 SASEGT. The CDR3 covers 12 residues. CDR3 region: CASTYLGRVQHF. The DNA for the CDR3 is TGTGCCAGCACCTACCTGGGACGGGTCCAGCATTTT.

V is TRBV19 and J is TRBJ2-1; the D is unclear. The CDR3 covers 11 residues. Trimming shortened V by 3 bases and J by 6 bases, and 3 bases separated the two germline ends. CDR1 and CDR2 from the germline V gene are LNHDA and SQIVND (reference sequence). The CDR3 is CASSILNEQFF. CDR3 in DNA: TGTGCCAGTAGTATTCTCAATGAGCAGTTCTTC.

The rearrangement links TRBV21-1 to TRBJ2-7; TRBD1 was called by the table and not checked on the DNA. TRBV21-1 is deemed a pseudogene. The CDR3 runs 13 residues. Written as DNA, the CDR3 is TGTGCCAGCAGCGTGGGACAGGCCTACGAGCAGTACTTC. It encodes CASSVGQAYEQYF.

The chain carries TRBV14 and TRBJ2-4, with D perhaps matching TRBD2 (7 bases). Germline V gene lookup returns CDR1 SGHDN and CDR2 FVKESK. Trimming stripped 7 bases from V and 0 bases from J, with 16 bases between. The CDR3 is made up of 16 amino acids. The CDR3 DNA sequence: TGTGCCAGCACCGAGGGGGGGGCCCGAGCCAAAAACATTCAGTACTTC. It yields the protein CASTEGGARAKNIQYF. Together with reference TRBV14 and TRBJ2-4, the CDR3 gives the full variable domain: EAGVTQFPSHSVIEKGQTVTLRCDPISGHDNLYWYRRVMGKEIKFLLHFVKESKQDESGMPNNRFLAERTGGTYSTLKVQPAELEDSGVYFCASTEGGARAKNIQYFGAGTRLSVL.

The V gene is TRBV11-3, the J gene TRBJ2-1; D uncertain. V was shortened by 2 bases and J by 2 bases, with 7 bases between the two germline ends. The germline V gene encodes CDR1 SGHNT and CDR2 YENEEA. The CDR3 consists of 14 residues. CDR3 nucleotides: TGTGCCAGCAGCTTATCCGGCGCCTACAATGAGCAGTTCTTC. Protein sequence: CASSLSGAYNEQFF.

Concerning this clone itself: Within the sample, other DNA sequences also encode this same CDR3. The chain employs TRBV7-9 and TRBJ2-5, with 7 bases aligning to TRBD2. J was trimmed by 5 bases and V by 0 bases; bases with no gene match: 0. CDR1 and CDR2 (germline): SEHNR, FQNEAQ (reference sequence). CDR3 length: 13 amino acids. CDR3 sequence (DNA): TGTGCCAGCAGCTTAGCCGGGGGGGAGACCCAGTACTTC. The encoded protein is CASSLAGGETQYF.

The CDR3 nucleotides are TGTGCCAGCAGTAGATCACAGGGCCTGGGGAACATTCAGTACTTC. This codes for CASSRSQGLGNIQYF. The V and J genes are TRBV7-2 and TRBJ2-4; a weak D match, TRBD1 (6 bases). Trimming removed 6 bases at V and 7 bases at J, with 19 bases between. This CDR3 region has 15 residues. From germline, CDR1 is SGHTA and CDR2 FQGNSA.

The chain uses TRBV19 and TRBJ1-4, with no clear D. V shed 1 base and J shed 2 bases, with 5 bases lying between them. The CDR3 covers 14 residues. Germline V CDR1 and CDR2: LNHDA, SQIVND (reference sequence). DNA for the CDR3: TGTGCCAGTAGTATAGGAAGCACTAATGAAAAACTGTTTTTT. Protein: CASSIGSTNEKLFF.

The table lists this clone with a few counts. The chain carries TRBV6-5 and TRBJ1-6; TRBD1 matches at 7 bases. This CDR3 comprises 14 residues. The trim removed 5 bases at V and 6 bases at J, leaving 4 bases unmatched. Germline assignment: CDR1 MNHEY and CDR2 SVGAGI. In DNA, the CDR3 is TGTGCCAGCAGTGGGGACAGCGGTAATTCACCCCTCCACTTT. It codes for CASSGDSGNSPLHF.

A few counts support this clone. This chain uses TRBV9 with TRBJ2-7; 8 nucleotides align to TRBD2. CDR1 and CDR2 from the germline V gene are SGDLS and YYNGEE. V dropped 0 bases and J dropped 1; count of bases not matched to a gene: 3. The CDR3 consists of 15 residues. The CDR3 DNA reads TGTGCCAGCAGCGTAGCGCTAGCGGGTTCCTACGAGCAGTACTTC. Protein sequence: CASSVALAGSYEQYF.

The rearrangement uses TRBV19 and TRBJ2-2, with D possibly matching TRBD2 (6 bases). Germline V gives CDR1 LNHDA, CDR2 SQIVND (reference sequence). There are 15 residues in the CDR3. V was cut by 3 bases and J by 6 bases, with 14 bases left in between. The CDR3 coding sequence is TGTGCCAGTAGTATTGCGGCGGGACGTGCCGGGGAGCTGTTTTTT. Its translation: CASSIAAGRAGELFF.

J is TRBJ2-1 and V is TRBV19, with 12 bases aligning to TRBD2. The germline CDR1 and CDR2 sequences are LNHDA and SQIVND (reference sequence). This CDR3 has 15 amino acids. V was pared by 6 bases and J by 4 bases, with 4 bases of the junction left unmatched. CDR3 DNA: TGTGCCAGTAGCAACCTAGCGGGGGGGTACAATGAGCAGTTCTTC. The encoded protein is CASSNLAGGYNEQFF.

The V call is TRBV11-2, the J call TRBJ2-5; D uncertain. The CDR3 is 14 residues long. Germline V CDR1 and CDR2: SGHAT, FQNNGV. V lost 1 base and J lost 4, with 10 bases in between. For the CDR3, the DNA is TGTGCCAGCAGCTTAGGCAGTAGCAGAGAGACCCAGTACTTC. Translating it yields CASSLGSSRETQYF.

This chain connects TRBV6-5 to TRBJ1-1; no reliable D call. The CDR3 is 13 residues long. Trimming left V 8 bases short and J 3 bases short, with 13 bases between. Germline V gene lookup returns CDR1 MNHEY and CDR2 SVGAGI. CDR3: CASAFPGDTEAFF. CDR3 nucleotides: TGTGCCAGCGCCTTTCCCGGGGACACTGAAGCTTTCTTT.

This clone came up once. This chain uses TRBV7-3 with TRBJ2-1; D is unresolved. V gave up 5 bases and J gave up 10 bases, with 12 bases separating them. Germline V gene data show CDR1 as SGHTA and CDR2 as FQGTGA. The CDR3 has 12 residues. The CDR3 DNA reads TGTGCCAGCAGCCCTAGTGACGGGGAGCAGTTCTTC. Encoded protein: CASSPSDGEQFF.

The chain is built from TRBV5-1 and TRBJ2-7; D remains ambiguous. V gave up 4 bases and J gave up 3 bases, with 8 bases separating them. CDR1 and CDR2 from the germline V gene are SGHRS and YFSETQ. The CDR3 has 12 residues. In DNA form, the CDR3 reads TGCGCCAGCAGCCCGCGACTCTACGAGCAGTACTTC. It codes for CASSPRLYEQYF.

V is TRBV18 and J is TRBJ2-7; D unclear. The V gene lost 3 bases and the J gene lost 3 bases, with 9 bases spanning the gap. CDR1 is KGHSH and CDR2 is LQKENI in the germline V gene. The CDR3 sequence is 13 residues long. The DNA of the CDR3 is TGTGCCAGCTCACCGGGCGGAGACTACGAGCAGTACTTC. This codes for CASSPGGDYEQYF.